A single sample is the source of the 8 T cell receptor beta chains below, sequenced in a study of blood T cell repertoires in COVID-19. Assay used: immunoSEQ multiplex PCR; TCRdb lists only in-frame clones, some missing. The sample yields roughly 92,000 clones, around 87% seen once. The sequencing sample was made of peripheral blood. Receptor source: a woman older than 75 with acute or convalescent COVID-19.

This clone appeared a single time. This chain joins TRBV5-1 and TRBJ2-7; the D gene is possibly TRBD2 (6 bases). V lost 3 bases and J lost 0, with 31 bases in between. The CDR3 has 21 amino acids. The V gene's germline CDR1 is SGHRS and CDR2 YFSETQ. Written as DNA, the CDR3 is TGCGCCAGCAGCTCCGGGGTTCCGGGATCACTCGGAGCGGGTACCTCCTACGAGCAGTACTTC. The encoded protein is CASSSGVPGSLGAGTSYEQYF.

The chain recombines TRBV5-1 with TRBJ2-1; 7 bases fit TRBD2. Looked up from germline, CDR1 is SGHRS and CDR2 is YFSETQ. V was pared by 5 bases and J by 8 bases, with 7 bases of the junction left unmatched. The CDR3 has 13 amino acids. This CDR3 reads CASRRGSFDEQFF. CDR3 DNA sequence: TGCGCCAGCAGACGCGGGAGTTTTGATGAGCAGTTCTTC.

This clone occurred a few times. The chain links TRBV7-9 to TRBJ1-6, with D hard to call. V shed 5 bases and J shed 4 bases, with 12 bases lying between them. The CDR3 has 15 amino acids. Germline V gene sequence: CDR1 SEHNR, CDR2 FQNEAQ (reference sequence). The CDR3 coding sequence is TGTGCCAGCAGCCCTATCCGAGGGTATAATTCACCCCTCCACTTT. Its translation: CASSPIRGYNSPLHF.

The chain couples TRBV10-3 to TRBJ2-3, with a weak D call TRBD2 (5 bases). This CDR3 is 17 amino acids long. Trimming left V 6 bases short and J 3 bases short, with 22 bases between. Germline V gene lookup returns CDR1 ENHRY and CDR2 SYGVKD. This CDR3 is CAIRASGFSEGTDTQYF. The CDR3 region has the DNA TGTGCCATCAGGGCCTCGGGATTTAGTGAGGGAACAGATACGCAGTATTTT.

CDR3 sequence reads: CATSREGLGGYTF. The CDR3, as DNA: TGTGCCACCTCCCGGGAGGGCCTCGGGGGCTACACCTTC. This chain links TRBV10-3 with TRBJ1-2; D is unclear. Germline-derived CDR1 and CDR2 are ENHRY and SYGVKD. Trimming pared 10 bases from V and 8 bases from J, leaving 20 bases between. This CDR3 contains 13 residues.

The rearrangement uses TRBV7-2 and TRBJ1-2; no clear D. From germline, CDR1 is SGHTA and CDR2 FQGNSA. V was clipped by 1 base and J by 1 base, with 4 bases between them. The CDR3 has 13 amino acids. The CDR3 DNA follows: TGTGCCAGCAGCTTAGGAGTTAACTATGGCTACACCTTC. Amino acids: CASSLGVNYGYTF.

This clone was seen a handful of times. The genes are TRBV5-4 and TRBJ2-7, with 15 positions matching TRBD2. This CDR3 contains 16 residues. Losses at the gene ends were 4 bases for V and 4 bases for J; bases not matched to a gene: 6. The germline V gene encodes CDR1 SGHNT and CDR2 YYREEE (reference sequence). In nucleotides, the CDR3 is TGTGCCAGCAGCGGGGGACTAGCGGGAGGCGGGTACGAGCAGTACTTC. This translates into CASSGGLAGGGYEQYF.

The chain combines TRBV6-5 with TRBJ2-2; D remains unclear. Trimming removed 0 bases from V and 0 bases from J, with 8 bases in between. This CDR3 is built from 16 residues. The germline V gene has CDR1 MNHEY and CDR2 SVGAGI. CDR3 residues: CASSYSRHPNTGELFF. The DNA of the CDR3 is TGTGCCAGCAGTTACTCGAGACACCCGAACACCGGGGAGCTGTTTTTT.